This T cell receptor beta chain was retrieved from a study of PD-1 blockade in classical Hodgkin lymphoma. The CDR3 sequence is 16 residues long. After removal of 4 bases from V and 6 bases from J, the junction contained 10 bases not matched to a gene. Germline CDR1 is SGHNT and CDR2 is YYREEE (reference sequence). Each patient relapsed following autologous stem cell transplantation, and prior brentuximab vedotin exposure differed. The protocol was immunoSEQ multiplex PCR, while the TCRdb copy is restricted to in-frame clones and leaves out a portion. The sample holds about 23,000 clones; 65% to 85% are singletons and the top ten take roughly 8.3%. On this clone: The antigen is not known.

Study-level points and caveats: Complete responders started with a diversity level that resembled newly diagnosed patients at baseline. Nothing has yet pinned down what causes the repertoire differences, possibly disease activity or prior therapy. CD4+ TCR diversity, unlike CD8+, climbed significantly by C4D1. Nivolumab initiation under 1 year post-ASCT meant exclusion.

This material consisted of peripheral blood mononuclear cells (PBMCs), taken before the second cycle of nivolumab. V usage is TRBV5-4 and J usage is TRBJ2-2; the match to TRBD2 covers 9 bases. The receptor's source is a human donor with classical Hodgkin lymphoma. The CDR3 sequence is CASSLQAGGHPGELFF. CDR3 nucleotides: TGTGCCAGCAGCCTGCAAGCGGGGGGCCATCCCGGGGAGCTGTTTTTT.